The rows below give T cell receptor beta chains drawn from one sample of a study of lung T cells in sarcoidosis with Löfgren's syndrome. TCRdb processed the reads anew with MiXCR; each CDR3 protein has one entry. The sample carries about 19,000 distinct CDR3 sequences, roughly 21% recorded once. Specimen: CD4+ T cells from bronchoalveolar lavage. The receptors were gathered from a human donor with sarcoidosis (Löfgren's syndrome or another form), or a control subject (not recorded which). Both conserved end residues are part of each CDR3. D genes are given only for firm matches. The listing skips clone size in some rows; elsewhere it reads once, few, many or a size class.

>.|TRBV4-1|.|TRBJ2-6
CASSLVYSGAKVLTF
TGCGCCAGCAGCCTAGTCTACTCTGGGGCCAAAGTCCTGACTTTC
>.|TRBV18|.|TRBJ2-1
CASSPGRGNEQFF
TGTGCCAGCTCACCAGGTAGGGGCAATGAGCAGTTCTTC
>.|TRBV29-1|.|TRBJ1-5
CSVSFGGSNQPQHF
TGCAGCGTTTCCTTCGGGGGCAGCAATCAGCCCCAGCATTTT
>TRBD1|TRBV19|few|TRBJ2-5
CASSPDRGETQYF
TGTGCCAGTAGTCCGGACAGGGGAGAGACCCAGTACTTC
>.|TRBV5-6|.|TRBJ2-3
CASSLGRDADTQYF
TGTGCCAGCAGCTTGGGACGGGATGCAGATACGCAGTATTTT
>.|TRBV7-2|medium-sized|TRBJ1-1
CASSRTVNTEAFF
TGTGCCAGCAGTCGGACTGTGAACACTGAAGCTTTCTTT
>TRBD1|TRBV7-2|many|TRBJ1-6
CASSFDREYSPLHF
TGTGCCAGCAGCTTTGACAGGGAATACTCACCCCTCCACTTT
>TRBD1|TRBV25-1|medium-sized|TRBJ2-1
CASSRAGGNNEQFF
TGTGCCAGCTCGAGGGCAGGGGGAAACAATGAGCAGTTCTTC
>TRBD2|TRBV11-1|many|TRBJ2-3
CASSFPSGSTDTQYF
TGTGCCAGCAGCTTTCCTAGCGGGAGCACAGATACGCAGTATTTT
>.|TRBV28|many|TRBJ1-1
CASSARLGMDGTEAFF
TGTGCCAGCAGCGCCCGTTTAGGGATGGATGGCACTGAAGCTTTCTTT
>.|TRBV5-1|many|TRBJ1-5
CASSLDGSNQPQHF
TGCGCCAGCAGCTTGGATGGGAGCAATCAGCCCCAGCATTTT
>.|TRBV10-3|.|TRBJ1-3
CAIRETDFYSGNTIYF
TGTGCCATCAGAGAGACAGATTTTTACTCTGGAAACACCATATATTTT
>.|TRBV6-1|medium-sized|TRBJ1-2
CASSPGTANYGYTF
TGTGCCAGCAGCCCGGGGACGGCTAACTATGGCTACACCTTC
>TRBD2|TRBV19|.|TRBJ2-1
CASSLAGGSYNEQFF
TGTGCCAGTAGTTTAGCGGGAGGGTCCTACAATGAGCAGTTCTTC
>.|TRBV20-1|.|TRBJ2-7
CSARKASGAGEQYF
TGCAGTGCTAGAAAGGCCAGCGGAGCGGGCGAGCAGTACTTC
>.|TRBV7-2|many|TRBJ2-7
CASSLVVAYEQYF
TGTGCCAGCAGCTTAGTCGTCGCCTACGAGCAGTACTTC